Below are 10 T cell receptor beta chains sequenced from a single sample in a study of blood T cell repertoires in COVID-19. Using immunoSEQ multiplex PCR, the repertoire was profiled, and TCRdb retains in-frame clones only, with some absent. The repertoire holds roughly 79,000 clones, with 80% to 85% as singletons. The source material was peripheral blood. The receptors originated from a man aged 50 to 59 with acute or convalescent COVID-19.

The chain combines TRBV19 with TRBJ2-7; D remains ambiguous. The CDR3 covers 14 residues. The germline gives CDR1 LNHDA, CDR2 SQIVND (reference sequence). V lost 3 bases and J lost 3, with 12 bases in between. The CDR3 protein is CASSIWADHYEQYF. The CDR3 nucleotides are TGTGCCAGTAGTATCTGGGCAGATCACTACGAGCAGTACTTC.

This rearrangement joins TRBV7-9 to TRBJ2-6; D is unresolved. CDR1 SEHNR and CDR2 FQNEAQ come from the germline V gene (reference sequence). V lost 1 base and J 4 bases, leaving 11 bases between the germline ends. This CDR3 spans 16 amino acids. CDR3 nucleotides: TGTGCCAGCAGCTTAGGCAGGTTCACGGGGGCCAACGTCCTGACTTTC. This translates into CASSLGRFTGANVLTF. The entire variable domain, with the rest obtained from reference TRBV7-9 and TRBJ2-6, is as follows: DTGVSQNPRHKITKRGQNVTFRCDPISEHNRLYWYRQTLGQGPEFLTYFQNEAQLEKSRLLSDRFSAERPKGSFSTLEIQRTEQGDSAMYLCASSLGRFTGANVLTFGAGSRLTVL.

This clone was recorded once. J is TRBJ2-5 and V is TRBV18, with D possibly TRBD1 on 7 matching bases. V lost 6 bases and J 5 bases, leaving 16 bases between the germline ends. The CDR3 has 14 residues. In germline, CDR1 is KGHSH, CDR2 LQKENI. Here the CDR3 DNA reads TGTGCCAGCTCCCTCGGAGGGGGCCAGGAGACCCAGTACTTC. Protein product: CASSLGGGQETQYF.

This clone was found once. V gene TRBV21-1 combines with J gene TRBJ2-1; the table's D call of TRBD2 was not tested on the DNA. TRBV21-1 is a listed pseudogene. This CDR3 spans 18 amino acids. CDR3 sequence: CASSSPTACSDSYNEQFF. The CDR3 DNA follows: TGTGCCAGCAGCTCTCCGACCGCTTGTAGCGACTCCTACAATGAGCAGTTCTTC.

The chain recombines TRBV11-3 with TRBJ2-1; no definite D call. The CDR3 is 12 amino acids. Germline CDR1 is SGHNT and CDR2 is YENEEA. Trimming stripped 6 bases from V and 5 bases from J, with 8 bases between. The CDR3 nucleotides are TGTGCCAGCAGTTCCCCCAACAATGAGCAGTTCTTC. Translated, it gives CASSSPNNEQFF. Combining the CDR3 with reference TRBV11-3 and TRBJ2-1 gives the whole variable domain EAGVVQSPRYKIIEKKQPVAFWCNPISGHNTLYWYLQNLGQGPELLIRYENEEAVDDSQLPKDRFSAERLKGVDSTLKIQPAELGDSAVYLCASSSPNNEQFFGPGTRLTVL.

The chain recombines TRBV5-4 with TRBJ2-1, with 8 nucleotides matching TRBD2. Looked up from germline, CDR1 is SGHNT and CDR2 is YYREEE (reference sequence). This CDR3 has 18 residues. The trim removed 4 bases at V and 6 bases at J, leaving 18 bases unmatched. CDR3 sequence (DNA): TGTGCCAGCAGCGATTACTCGTATGCGGGAGGCCGGGGCAATGAGCAGTTCTTC. Protein sequence: CASSDYSYAGGRGNEQFF.

V and J are TRBV18 and TRBJ1-2, with 10 positions matching TRBD1. V lost 5 bases to trimming and J lost 6 bases; unmatched junction nucleotides: 6. The germline CDR1 and CDR2 sequences are KGHSH and LQKENI. This CDR3 is built from 14 residues. CDR3 DNA: TGTGCCAGCTCATTACGACAGGGGGCTGATGGCTACACCTTC. It yields the protein CASSLRQGADGYTF.

The chain has TRBV7-2 and TRBJ1-1; D gene ambiguous. Germline V gives CDR1 SGHTA, CDR2 FQGNSA. V was trimmed by 5 bases and J by 5 bases, leaving 12 bases between them. This CDR3 is 13 amino acids long. This CDR3 reads CASSPGVVTEAFF. The CDR3, as DNA: TGTGCCAGCAGCCCCGGGGTAGTTACTGAAGCTTTCTTT. Complete variable domain (other parts from reference TRBV7-2 and TRBJ1-1): GAGVSQSPSNKVTEKGKDVELRCDPISGHTALYWYRQSLGQGLEFLIYFQGNSAPDKSGLPSDRFSAERTGGSVSTLTIQRTQQEDSAVYLCASSPGVVTEAFFGQGTRLTVV.

The chain is built from TRBV6-6 and TRBJ1-5, with D perhaps matching TRBD1 (6 bases). Germline V gives CDR1 MNHNY, CDR2 SVGAGI (reference sequence). The V and J ends lost 2 bases and 2 bases respectively, with 10 bases between them. This CDR3 spans 15 amino acids. CDR3 bases: TGTGCCAGCAGTTACGGCAGGGGTCGCAATCAGCCCCAGCATTTT. The encoded protein is CASSYGRGRNQPQHF.

The chain employs TRBV6-5 and TRBJ2-7; D remains unclear. The germline CDR1 and CDR2 sequences are MNHEY and SVGAGI. The CDR3 is 14 residues long. Trimming cost V 5 bases and J 0 bases, with 11 bases left between them. CDR3 nucleotides: TGTGCCAGCAGTACTCCGCGGTACTCCTACGAGCAGTACTTC. This encodes CASSTPRYSYEQYF.